This is a list of T cell receptor beta chains from one sample in a study of human T cells and chemical hapten exposure. In TCRdb, the RACE reads were re-called with MiXCR into one record per CDR3 protein. The data hold approximately 350,000 distinct CDR3 sequences, with under 9% observed a single time. The material was whole blood, obtained in connection with sensitization to the hapten diphenylcyclopropenone (DPC). These receptors were taken from a woman between 18 and 29 years old with alopecia areata. Some clones in this sample may be carry-over from other donors' samples. The CDR3 runs from the conserved cysteine through the conserved F or W. D genes are given only for firm matches. A clone size is listed for some rows: how often the clone was seen (once, few, many), or a class if it is expanded.

. TRBJ1-6 many TRBV7-6 CASSVRGLDSPLHF TGTGCCAGCAGTGTCCGGGGACTTGATTCACCCCTCCACTTT
TRBD1 TRBJ1-1 many TRBV29-1 CSAKGQGGNEAFF TGCAGCGCGAAAGGGCAGGGGGGGAATGAAGCTTTCTTT
. TRBJ1-1 . TRBV3-1 CASKDSRNTEAFF TGTGCCAGCAAGGACTCGCGGAACACTGAAGCTTTCTTT
TRBD1 TRBJ1-3 . TRBV3-1 CASSPLTGAGNTIYF TGTGCCAGCAGCCCCCTCACAGGGGCTGGAAACACCATATATTTT
TRBD2 TRBJ2-7 . TRBV5-4 CASSLNVGGGYEQYF TGTGCCAGCAGCTTGAATGTGGGCGGGGGTTACGAGCAGTACTTC
TRBD1 TRBJ1-2 . TRBV3-1 CASSAQGAFGYGYTF TGTGCCAGCAGCGCCCAGGGGGCGTTCGGCTATGGCTACACCTTC
. TRBJ2-5 . TRBV4-1 CASSRSGNHQETQYF TGCGCCAGCAGCCGGTCGGGTAATCACCAAGAGACCCAGTACTTC
TRBD1 TRBJ1-5 . TRBV3-1 CASSPGDRVSPQHF TGTGCCAGCAGCCCTGGGGACAGGGTTTCGCCCCAGCATTTT
. TRBJ1-1 many TRBV18 CASSPGLNTEAFF TGTGCCAGCAGCCCGGGACTGAACACTGAAGCTTTCTTT
. TRBJ1-6 few TRBV27 CASSLNREAYNSPLHF TGTGCCAGCAGTTTAAACAGGGAGGCCTATAATTCACCCCTCCACTTT
TRBD1 TRBJ2-3 many TRBV5-1 CASSLRRDRPSDTQYF TGCGCCAGCAGCCTGCGCCGGGACAGGCCCTCAGATACGCAGTATTTT
. TRBJ2-3 . TRBV28 CASKSGQNTDTQYF TGTGCCAGTAAGAGCGGACAGAACACAGATACGCAGTATTTT
. TRBJ1-5 . TRBV6-5 CASSPWGANQPQHF TGTGCCAGCAGCCCATGGGGGGCTAATCAGCCCCAGCATTTT
. TRBJ2-7 few TRBV4-3 CASSQGTGHLYEQYF TGCGCCAGCAGCCAAGGTACGGGACATCTCTACGAGCAGTACTTC
. TRBJ1-1 few TRBV12-3/TRBV12-4 CASSFSRVETEAFF TGTGCCAGCAGTTTTAGCAGGGTTGAAACTGAAGCTTTCTTT
TRBD1 TRBJ1-1 few TRBV6-5 CASSALQGTEAFF TGTGCCAGCAGTGCATTACAGGGGACTGAAGCTTTCTTT
. TRBJ2-2 . TRBV12-3/TRBV12-4 CASRADRTMANTGELFF TGTGCCAGCAGGGCCGACAGGACCATGGCGAACACCGGGGAGCTGTTTTTT
. TRBJ1-4 many TRBV20-1 CSGTSTNEKLFF TGCAGTGGAACCTCAACTAATGAAAAACTGTTTTTT
. TRBJ2-3 many TRBV27 CATYRVSTDTQYF TGTGCCACCTACAGGGTTAGCACAGATACGCAGTATTTT
TRBD2 TRBJ2-2 . TRBV7-2 CASSPRPGLVPGELFF TGTGCCAGCAGCCCCCGCCCGGGACTAGTCCCCGGGGAGCTGTTTTTT
TRBD2 TRBJ2-1 few TRBV12-3/TRBV12-4 CASSFSSGGLPEQFF TGTGCCAGCAGTTTTAGTAGCGGGGGGTTACCTGAGCAGTTCTTC
. TRBJ2-1 . TRBV5-1 CASSLGVDEQFF TGCGCCAGCAGCTTGGGGGTAGATGAGCAGTTCTTC
TRBD1 TRBJ2-7 . TRBV7-9 CASSLQGQASYEQYF TGTGCCAGCAGCCTGCAGGGACAGGCCTCCTACGAGCAGTACTTC
. TRBJ2-5 many TRBV5-1 CASSRLGQETQYF TGCGCCAGCAGCCGTCTGGGCCAAGAGACCCAGTACTTC
. TRBJ1-5 few TRBV20-1 CSVRDISNQPQHF TGCAGTGTCCGGGACATTAGCAATCAGCCCCAGCATTTT
TRBD1 TRBJ2-5 few TRBV7-7 CASSPAGTAQETQYF TGTGCTAGCAGTCCCGCCGGGACAGCTCAAGAGACCCAGTACTTC
. TRBJ1-1 few TRBV7-3 CASSLLGDNTEAFF TGTGCCAGCAGCTTACTAGGGGATAACACTGAAGCTTTCTTT
. TRBJ1-1 . TRBV29-1 CSVDSGGVTFF TGCAGCGTTGATTCAGGTGGCGTGACTTTCTTT
. TRBJ2-2 few TRBV29-1 CSVGRGGELFF TGCAGCGTTGGCCGTGGTGGGGAGCTGTTTTTT
TRBD2 TRBJ2-3 few TRBV4-1 CASSQETQRGGPDTQYF TGCGCCAGCAGCCAAGAGACCCAACGGGGGGGCCCGGATACGCAGTATTTT
. TRBJ2-3 many TRBV5-1 CASMIRAATDTQYF TGCGCCAGCATGATCCGGGCCGCCACGGATACGCAGTATTTT
. TRBJ2-7 few TRBV6-1 CASSERMGTDSYEQYF TGTGCCAGCAGTGAAAGAATGGGGACGGACTCCTACGAGCAGTACTTC
. TRBJ2-1 . TRBV7-6 CASSLGTINEQFF TGTGCCAGCAGCTTAGGGACTATCAATGAGCAGTTCTTC
TRBD2 TRBJ2-2 few TRBV5-1 CASSLAFPAGAVGELFF TGCGCCAGCAGCTTGGCCTTCCCAGCGGGGGCTGTCGGGGAGCTGTTTTTT
. TRBJ2-7 few TRBV12-3/TRBV12-4 CASSFRGRLNSYEQYF TGTGCCAGCAGTTTTCGGGGCAGGCTAAACTCCTACGAGCAGTACTTC
. TRBJ1-6 many TRBV6-5 CASSYSDSPLHF TGTGCCAGCAGTTATTCGGATTCACCCCTCCACTTT
. TRBJ1-3 few TRBV4-2 CASSQEVQGWSGNTIYF TGTGCCAGCAGCCAAGAGGTACAGGGATGGTCTGGAAACACCATATATTTT
. TRBJ2-7 . TRBV6-1 CASTLRDEQYF TGTGCCAGCACCCTTCGGGACGAGCAGTACTTC
TRBD1 TRBJ1-2 many TRBV7-9 CASSLGQGQGGYTF TGTGCCAGCAGCCTAGGACAGGGACAAGGTGGCTACACCTTC
. TRBJ2-2 many TRBV11-2 CASGRGTNTGELFF TGTGCCAGCGGGCGGGGAACGAACACCGGGGAGCTGTTTTTT
. TRBJ1-5 few TRBV29-1 CSVKTAPGNQPQHF TGCAGCGTCAAGACGGCCCCTGGCAATCAGCCCCAGCATTTT
. TRBJ2-1 few TRBV11-2 CASRPRQGRYNEQFF TGTGCCAGCAGGCCCCGGCAGGGGCGATACAATGAGCAGTTCTTC
. TRBJ2-4 many TRBV7-6 CASSLGTPDALAKNIQYF TGTGCCAGCAGCTTAGGGACACCGGACGCTCTAGCCAAAAACATTCAGTACTTC